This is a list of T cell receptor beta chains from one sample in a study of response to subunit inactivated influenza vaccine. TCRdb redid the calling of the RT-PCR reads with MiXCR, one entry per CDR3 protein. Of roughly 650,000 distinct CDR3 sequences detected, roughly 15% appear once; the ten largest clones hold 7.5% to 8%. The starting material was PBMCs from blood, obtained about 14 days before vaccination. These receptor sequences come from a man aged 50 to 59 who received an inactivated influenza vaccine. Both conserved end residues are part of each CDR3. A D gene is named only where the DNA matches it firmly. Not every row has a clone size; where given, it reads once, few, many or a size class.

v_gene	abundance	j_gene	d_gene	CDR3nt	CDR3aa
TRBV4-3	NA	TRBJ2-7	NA	TGCGCCAGCAGCCAAGAAAAGGGGCGCTACGAGCAGTACTTC	CASSQEKGRYEQYF
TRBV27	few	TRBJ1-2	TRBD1	TGTGCCAGCAGTTTAAAGGGACAGGGGGTTTCGGCGAACTATGGCTACACCTTC	CASSLKGQGVSANYGYTF
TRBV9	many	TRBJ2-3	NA	TGTGCCAGCAGCGTCTTGGGGGGGCGCACAGATACGCAGTATTTT	CASSVLGGRTDTQYF
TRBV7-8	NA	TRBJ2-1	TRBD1	TGTGCCAGCAGCGACAAGACAGGGAGCTCCTACAATGAGCAGTTCTTC	CASSDKTGSSYNEQFF
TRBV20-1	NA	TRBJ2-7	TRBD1	TGCAGTCCTATAGGGGGACAGGTACCCTACGAGCAGTACTTC	CSPIGGQVPYEQYF
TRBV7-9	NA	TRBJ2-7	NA	TGTGCCAGCAGCTTAGCGTTCGGTTCCGACGAGCAGTACTTC	CASSLAFGSDEQYF
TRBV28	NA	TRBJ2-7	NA	TGTGCCAGCAAGGCAGGAGCAGACTACGAGCAGTACTTC	CASKAGADYEQYF
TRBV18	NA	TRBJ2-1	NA	TGTGCCAGCTCACCAGTGTTAACGGGAGTAGCCGATGAGCAGTTCTTC	CASSPVLTGVADEQFF
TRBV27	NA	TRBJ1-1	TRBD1	TGTGCCAGCAGTTTAGACAGGGGATTTACTGAAGCTTTCTTT	CASSLDRGFTEAFF
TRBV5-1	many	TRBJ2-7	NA	TGCGCCAGCAGCCTAACAGGGCCTCCCTACGAGCAGTACTTC	CASSLTGPPYEQYF
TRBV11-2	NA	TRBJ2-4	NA	TGTGCCAGTTCATTGACAGGAGCCAAAAACATTCAGTACTTC	CASSLTGAKNIQYF
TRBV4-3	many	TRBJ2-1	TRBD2	TGCGCCAGCAGCCAAGAAATAGCGGGGGGGCGCACTGAGCAGTTCTTC	CASSQEIAGGRTEQFF
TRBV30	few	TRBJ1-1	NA	TGTGCCTGGAGTAAACGCACTGAAGCTTTCTTT	CAWSKRTEAFF
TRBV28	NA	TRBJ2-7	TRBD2	TGTGCCAGCAGCCACGACGGACTAGCGGGAGATCCCCGGTCCTACGAGCAGTACTTC	CASSHDGLAGDPRSYEQYF
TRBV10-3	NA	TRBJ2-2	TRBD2	TGTGCCATCAGCCAAGGCGGGGGGGCGACCGGGGAGCTGTTTTTT	CAISQGGGATGELFF
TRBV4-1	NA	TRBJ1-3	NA	TGCGCCAGCAGCCAAACCGACAGGTCTGGAAACACCATATATTTT	CASSQTDRSGNTIYF
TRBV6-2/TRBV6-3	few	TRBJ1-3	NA	TGTGCCAGCAGCCCGAGTGGATACACCATATATTTT	CASSPSGYTIYF
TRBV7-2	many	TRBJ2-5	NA	TGTGCCAGCAGCTTACGGCGGGATCAAGAGACCCAGTACTTC	CASSLRRDQETQYF
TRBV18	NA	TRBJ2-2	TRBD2	TGTGCCAGCTCACCGATTGGGACTACAAACACCGGGGAGCTGTTTTTT	CASSPIGTTNTGELFF
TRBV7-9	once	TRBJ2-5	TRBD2	TGTGCCAGCAGCGGACGAGCGGGGGCACAAGAGACCCAGTACTTC	CASSGRAGAQETQYF
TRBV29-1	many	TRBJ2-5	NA	TGCAGCGTTCAACTACAACGGGGAGAGACCCAGTACTTC	CSVQLQRGETQYF
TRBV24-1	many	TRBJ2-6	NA	TGTGCCACCAGTGTGCGGGACATAAAGCACTCTGGGGCCAACGTCCTGACTTTC	CATSVRDIKHSGANVLTF
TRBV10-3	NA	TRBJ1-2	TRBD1	TGTGCCATCAGTGAGTCGGGACAGGGCTCCTATGGCTACACCTTC	CAISESGQGSYGYTF
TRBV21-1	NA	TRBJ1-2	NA	TGTGCCAGCAGCAGTAGACAGCACCTTAACTATGGCTACACCTTC	CASSSRQHLNYGYTF
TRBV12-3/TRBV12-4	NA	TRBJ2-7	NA	TGTGCCAGCAGTTTGGTCCAGGGACTCCAGTACTTC	CASSLVQGLQYF
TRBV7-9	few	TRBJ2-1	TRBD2	TGTGCCAGCAGCTTAGATGGAGCGGGAGGGCTCAATGAGCAGTTCTTC	CASSLDGAGGLNEQFF
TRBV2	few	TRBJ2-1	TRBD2	TGTGCCAGCAGTCCTCTAGCGGCTACCTACAATGAGCAGTTCTTC	CASSPLAATYNEQFF
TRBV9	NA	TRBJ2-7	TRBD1	TGTGCCAGCAGCCCAACCTCCGGGACAGGACACTACGAGCAGTACTTC	CASSPTSGTGHYEQYF
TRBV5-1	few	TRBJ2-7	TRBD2	TGCGCCAGCAGCGTCGGGGCTAGCGGTGGGTCCTACGAGCAGTACTTC	CASSVGASGGSYEQYF
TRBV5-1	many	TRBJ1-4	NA	TGCGCCAGCAGCTTGTGGGTTGCAACTAATGAAAAACTGTTTTTT	CASSLWVATNEKLFF
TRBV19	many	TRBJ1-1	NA	TGTGCCAGCCTCCCAACGGTAATGAACACTGAAGCTTTCTTT	CASLPTVMNTEAFF
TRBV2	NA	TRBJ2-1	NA	TGTGCCAGCAGTGAGGGAGTAAGCTCCTACAATGAGCAGTTCTTC	CASSEGVSSYNEQFF
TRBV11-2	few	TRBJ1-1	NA	TGTGCCAGCAGCTTAGATTTAGGGACGAACACTGAAGCTTTCTTT	CASSLDLGTNTEAFF
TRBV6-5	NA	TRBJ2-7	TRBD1	TGTGCCAGCAGTTACTCGGGACAGGGTACCTACGAGCAGTACTTC	CASSYSGQGTYEQYF
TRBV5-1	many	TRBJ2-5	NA	TGCGCCAGCAGCCAGACCCGACAATGGTGGACCCAGTACTTC	CASSQTRQWWTQYF
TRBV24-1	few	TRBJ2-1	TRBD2	TGTGCCACCAGTGACCCAGCACGGGGGGAGGACAATGAGCAGTTCTTC	CATSDPARGEDNEQFF
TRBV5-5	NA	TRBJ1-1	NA	TGTGCCAGCAGCGCTACAAGACCGGGGGCTGAAGCTTTCTTT	CASSATRPGAEAFF
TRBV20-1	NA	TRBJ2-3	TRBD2	TGCAGTGCTAGAGATGGACGGGGGGGCATGTATACGCAGTATTTT	CSARDGRGGMYTQYF
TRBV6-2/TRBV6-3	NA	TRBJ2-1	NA	TGTGCCAGCAGGATACTCGGACTCCGCAATGAGCAGTTCTTC	CASRILGLRNEQFF
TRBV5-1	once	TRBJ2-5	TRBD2	TGCGCCAGCAGAGAGGGCGGCGGGAGGGCCGGAGAGACCCAGTACTTC	CASREGGGRAGETQYF
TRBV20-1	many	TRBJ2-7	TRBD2	TGCAGTGTCCCTAAGCGGGAGCTATCTATCTACGAGCAGTACTTC	CSVPKRELSIYEQYF
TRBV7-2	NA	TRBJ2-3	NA	TGTGCCAGCAGCCCAGGGCGCAGACACACACACACAGATACGCAGTATTTT	CASSPGRRHTHTDTQYF
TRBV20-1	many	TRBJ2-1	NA	TGCAGTGCTAGTGAGGGTGTGAGGAATGAGCAGTTCTTC	CSASEGVRNEQFF
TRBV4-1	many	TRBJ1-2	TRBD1	TGCGCCAGCAGCCTGACAGGGGCCGCAAAAGCAGACTATGGCTACACCTTC	CASSLTGAAKADYGYTF
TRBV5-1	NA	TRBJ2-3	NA	TGCGCCAGCAGCTTACACACTAGCACAGATACGCAGTATTTT	CASSLHTSTDTQYF
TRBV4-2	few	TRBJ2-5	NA	TGTGCCAGCAGCCCCAGTCCTTCCCACCTTCAAGAGACCCAGTACTTC	CASSPSPSHLQETQYF
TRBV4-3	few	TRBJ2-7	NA	TGCGCCAGCAGCCAAGATTGGGGGGACGGCTACGAGCAGTACTTC	CASSQDWGDGYEQYF